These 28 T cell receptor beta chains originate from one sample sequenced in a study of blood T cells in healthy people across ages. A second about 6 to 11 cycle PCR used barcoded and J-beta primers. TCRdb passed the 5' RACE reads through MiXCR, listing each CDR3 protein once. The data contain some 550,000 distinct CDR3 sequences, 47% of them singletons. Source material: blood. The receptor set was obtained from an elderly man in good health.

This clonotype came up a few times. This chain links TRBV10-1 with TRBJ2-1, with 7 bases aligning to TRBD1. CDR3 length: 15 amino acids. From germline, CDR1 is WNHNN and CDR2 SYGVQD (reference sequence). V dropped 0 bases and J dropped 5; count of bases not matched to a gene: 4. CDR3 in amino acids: CASSESGQGDNEQFF. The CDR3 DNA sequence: TGCGCCAGCAGTGAGTCGGGGCAGGGGGACAATGAGCAGTTCTTC.

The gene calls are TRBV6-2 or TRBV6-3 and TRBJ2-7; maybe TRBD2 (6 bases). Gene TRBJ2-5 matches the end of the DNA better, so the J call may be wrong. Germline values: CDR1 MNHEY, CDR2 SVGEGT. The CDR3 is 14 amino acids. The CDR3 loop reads CASRNGGIMETQYF. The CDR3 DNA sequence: TGTGCCAGCAGAAATGGCGGGATAATGGAGACCCAGTACTTC.

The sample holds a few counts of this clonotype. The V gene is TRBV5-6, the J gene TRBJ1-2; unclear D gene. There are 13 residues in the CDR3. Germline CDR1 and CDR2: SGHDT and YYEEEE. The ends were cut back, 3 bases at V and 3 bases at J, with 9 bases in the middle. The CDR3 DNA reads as TGTGCCAGCAGCTGGCGGAGAGACTATGGCTACACCTTC. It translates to CASSWRRDYGYTF.

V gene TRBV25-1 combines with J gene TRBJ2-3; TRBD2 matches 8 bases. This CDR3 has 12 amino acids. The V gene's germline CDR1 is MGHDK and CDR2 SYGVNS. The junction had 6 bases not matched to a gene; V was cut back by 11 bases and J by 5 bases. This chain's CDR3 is CAGTGGGDTQYF. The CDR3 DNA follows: TGTGCCGGCACCGGGGGGGGAGATACGCAGTATTTT.

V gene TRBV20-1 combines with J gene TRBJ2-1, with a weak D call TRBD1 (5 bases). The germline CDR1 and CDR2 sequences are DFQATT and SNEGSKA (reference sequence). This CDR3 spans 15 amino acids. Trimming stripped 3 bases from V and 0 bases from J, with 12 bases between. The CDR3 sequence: CSASWTPSSYNEQFF. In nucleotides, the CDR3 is TGCAGTGCTAGTTGGACACCGAGCTCCTACAATGAGCAGTTCTTC.

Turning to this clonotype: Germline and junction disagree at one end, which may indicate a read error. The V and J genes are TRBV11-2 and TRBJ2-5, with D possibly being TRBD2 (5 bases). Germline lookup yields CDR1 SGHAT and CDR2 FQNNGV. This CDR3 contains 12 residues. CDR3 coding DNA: TGCGCCAGCGGCCCCAGTAGAGTCAAGCAGTACTTC. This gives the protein CASGPSRVKQYF.

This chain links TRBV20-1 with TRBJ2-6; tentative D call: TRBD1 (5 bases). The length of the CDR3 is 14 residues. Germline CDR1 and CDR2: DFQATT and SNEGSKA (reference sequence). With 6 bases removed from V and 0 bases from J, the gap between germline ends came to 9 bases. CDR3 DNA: TGCAGTGCGTCGACAGCCTCTGGGGCCAACGTCCTGACTTTC. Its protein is CSASTASGANVLTF.

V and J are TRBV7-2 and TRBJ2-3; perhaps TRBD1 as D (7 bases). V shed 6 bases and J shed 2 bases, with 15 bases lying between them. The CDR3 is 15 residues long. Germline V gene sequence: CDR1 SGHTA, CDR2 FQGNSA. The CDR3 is CASRRAGQNTDTQYF. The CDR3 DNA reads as TGTGCCAGCAGGCGGGCGGGACAGAACACAGATACGCAGTATTTT.

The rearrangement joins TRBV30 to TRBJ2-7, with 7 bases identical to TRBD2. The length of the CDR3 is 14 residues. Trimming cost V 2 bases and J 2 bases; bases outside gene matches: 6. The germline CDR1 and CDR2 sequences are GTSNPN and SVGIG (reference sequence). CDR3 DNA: TGTGCCTGGAGTTCCGGGACTATTCCCTACGAGCAGTACTTC. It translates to CAWSSGTIPYEQYF.

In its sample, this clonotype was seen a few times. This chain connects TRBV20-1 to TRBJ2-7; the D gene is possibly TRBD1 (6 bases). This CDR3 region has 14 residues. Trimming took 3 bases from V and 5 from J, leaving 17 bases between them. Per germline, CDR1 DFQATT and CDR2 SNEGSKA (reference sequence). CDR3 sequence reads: CSASVETGMNEQYF. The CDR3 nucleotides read TGCAGTGCTAGCGTGGAAACAGGGATGAACGAGCAGTACTTC.

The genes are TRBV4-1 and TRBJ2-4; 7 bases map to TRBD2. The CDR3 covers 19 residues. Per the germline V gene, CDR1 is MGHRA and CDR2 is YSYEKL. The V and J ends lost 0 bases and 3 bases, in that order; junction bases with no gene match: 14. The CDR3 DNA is TGCGCCAGCAGCCAAGATTCGGCTAGCGGTCGTGCAGGCAAAAACATTCAGTACTTC. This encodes CASSQDSASGRAGKNIQYF.

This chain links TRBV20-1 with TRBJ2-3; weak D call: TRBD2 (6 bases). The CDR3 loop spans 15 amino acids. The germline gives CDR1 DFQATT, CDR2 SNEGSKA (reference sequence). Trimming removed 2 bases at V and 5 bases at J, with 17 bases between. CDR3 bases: TGCAGTGCTAGACTTAGGGGACTCTGGAGAGATACGCAGTATTTT. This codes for CSARLRGLWRDTQYF.

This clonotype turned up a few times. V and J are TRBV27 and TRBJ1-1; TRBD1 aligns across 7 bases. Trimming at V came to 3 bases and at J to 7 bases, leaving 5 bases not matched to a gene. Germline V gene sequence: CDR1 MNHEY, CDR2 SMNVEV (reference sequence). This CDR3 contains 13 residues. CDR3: CASSFDREGEAFF. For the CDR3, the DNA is TGTGCCAGCAGTTTCGACAGGGAGGGTGAAGCTTTCTTT.

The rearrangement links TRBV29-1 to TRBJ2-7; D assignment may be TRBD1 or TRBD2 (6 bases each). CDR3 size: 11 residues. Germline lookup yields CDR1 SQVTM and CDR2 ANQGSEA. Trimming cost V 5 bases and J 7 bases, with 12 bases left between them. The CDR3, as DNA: TGCAGCGTTCCCAGGGGAGGAGAGCAGTACTTC. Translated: CSVPRGGEQYF.

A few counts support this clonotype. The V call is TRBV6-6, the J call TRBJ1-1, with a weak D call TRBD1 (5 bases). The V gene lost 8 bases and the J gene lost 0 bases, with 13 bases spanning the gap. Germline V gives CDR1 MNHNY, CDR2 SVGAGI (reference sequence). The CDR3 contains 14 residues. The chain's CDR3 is CASSDRALNTEAFF. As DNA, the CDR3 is TGTGCCAGCTCAGACAGAGCTTTGAACACTGAAGCTTTCTTT.

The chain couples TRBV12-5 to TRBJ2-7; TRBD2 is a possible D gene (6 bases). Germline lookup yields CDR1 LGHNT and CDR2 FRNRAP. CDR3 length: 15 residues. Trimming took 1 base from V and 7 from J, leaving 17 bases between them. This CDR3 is CASGLDRGYVGEQYF. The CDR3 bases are TGTGCTAGTGGTTTGGACCGGGGGTACGTGGGTGAGCAGTACTTC.

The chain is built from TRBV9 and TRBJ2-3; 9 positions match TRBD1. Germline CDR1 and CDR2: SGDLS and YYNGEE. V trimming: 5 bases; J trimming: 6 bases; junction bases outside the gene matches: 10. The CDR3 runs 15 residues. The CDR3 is CASRVGDRVGDTQYF. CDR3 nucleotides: TGTGCCAGCAGGGTCGGGGACAGGGTCGGTGATACGCAGTATTTT.

CDR3 residues: CASSRHLAASYNEQFF. The DNA for the CDR3 is TGTGCCAGCAGCCGACACCTGGCGGCCAGCTACAATGAGCAGTTCTTC. The chain is built from TRBV6-1 and TRBJ2-1; D remains ambiguous. The V and J ends lost 6 bases and 3 bases respectively, with 18 bases between them. Germline CDR1 and CDR2: MNHNS and SASEGT. This CDR3 contains 16 residues.

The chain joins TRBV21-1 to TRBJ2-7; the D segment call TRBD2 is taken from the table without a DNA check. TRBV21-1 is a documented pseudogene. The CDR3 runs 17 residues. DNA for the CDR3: TGTGCCAGCAGCAAACCCCAGGGCCCCGGGGTGTCCTACGAGCAGTACTTC. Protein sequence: CASSKPQGPGVSYEQYF.

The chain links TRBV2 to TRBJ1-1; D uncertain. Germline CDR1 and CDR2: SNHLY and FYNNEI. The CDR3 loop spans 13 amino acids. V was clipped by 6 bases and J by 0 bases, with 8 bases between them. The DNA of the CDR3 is TGTGCCAGCAGGGCGGGCATGAACACTGAAGCTTTCTTT. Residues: CASRAGMNTEAFF.

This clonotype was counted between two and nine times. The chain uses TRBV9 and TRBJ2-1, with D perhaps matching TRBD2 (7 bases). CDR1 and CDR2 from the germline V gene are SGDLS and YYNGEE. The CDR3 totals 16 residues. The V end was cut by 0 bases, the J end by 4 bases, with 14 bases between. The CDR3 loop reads CASSVARGARYNEQFF. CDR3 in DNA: TGTGCCAGCAGCGTAGCCCGGGGGGCTAGATACAATGAGCAGTTCTTC.

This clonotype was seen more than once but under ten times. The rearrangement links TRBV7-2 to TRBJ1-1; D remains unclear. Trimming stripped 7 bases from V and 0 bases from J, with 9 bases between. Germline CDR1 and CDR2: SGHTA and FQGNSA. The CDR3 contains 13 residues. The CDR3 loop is CASTRSMNTEAFF. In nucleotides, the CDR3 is TGTGCCAGCACCAGGAGCATGAACACTGAAGCTTTCTTT.

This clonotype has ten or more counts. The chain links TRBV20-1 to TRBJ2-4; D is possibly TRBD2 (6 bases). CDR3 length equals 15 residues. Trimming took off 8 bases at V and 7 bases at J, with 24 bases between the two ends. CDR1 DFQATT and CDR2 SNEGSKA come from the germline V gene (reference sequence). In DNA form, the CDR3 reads TGCAGTACTGAGAAAGCGGGTGGCGATTGGAACATTCAGTACTTC. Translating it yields CSTEKAGGDWNIQYF.

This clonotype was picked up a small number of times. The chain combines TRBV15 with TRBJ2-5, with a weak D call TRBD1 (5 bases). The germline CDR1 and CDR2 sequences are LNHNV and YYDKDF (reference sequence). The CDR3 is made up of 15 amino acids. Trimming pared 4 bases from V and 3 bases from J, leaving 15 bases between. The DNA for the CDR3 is TGTGCCACCAGCACCAGGCAGGGCAGCGAAGAGACCCAGTACTTC. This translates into CATSTRQGSEETQYF. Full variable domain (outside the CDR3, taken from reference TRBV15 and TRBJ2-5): DAMVIQNPRYQVTQFGKPVTLSCSQTLNHNVMYWYQQKSSQAPKLLFHYYDKDFNNEADTPDNFQSRRPNTSFCFLDIRSPGLGDTAMYLCATSTRQGSEETQYFGPGTRLLVL.

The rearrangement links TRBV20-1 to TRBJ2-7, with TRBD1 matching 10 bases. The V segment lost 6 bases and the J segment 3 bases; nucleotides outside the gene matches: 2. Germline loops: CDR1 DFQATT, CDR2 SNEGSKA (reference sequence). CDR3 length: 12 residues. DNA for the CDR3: TGCAGTGCGGGACAGGGGCACTACGAGCAGTACTTC. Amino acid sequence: CSAGQGHYEQYF.

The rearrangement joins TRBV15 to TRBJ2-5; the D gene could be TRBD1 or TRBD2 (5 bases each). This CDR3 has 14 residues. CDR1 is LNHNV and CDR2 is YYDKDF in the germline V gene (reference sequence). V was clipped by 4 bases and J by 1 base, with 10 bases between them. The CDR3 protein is CATSKGGTQETQYF. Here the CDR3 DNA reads TGTGCCACCAGCAAGGGTGGGACCCAAGAGACCCAGTACTTC. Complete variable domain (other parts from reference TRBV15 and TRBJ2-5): DAMVIQNPRYQVTQFGKPVTLSCSQTLNHNVMYWYQQKSSQAPKLLFHYYDKDFNNEADTPDNFQSRRPNTSFCFLDIRSPGLGDTAMYLCATSKGGTQETQYFGPGTRLLVL.

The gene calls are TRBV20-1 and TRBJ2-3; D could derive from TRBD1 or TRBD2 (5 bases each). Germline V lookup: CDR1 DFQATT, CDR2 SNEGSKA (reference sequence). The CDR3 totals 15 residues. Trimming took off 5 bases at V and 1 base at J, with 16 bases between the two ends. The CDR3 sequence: CSASRGGRGTDTQYF. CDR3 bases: TGCAGTGCTTCCCGTGGGGGACGGGGCACAGATACGCAGTATTTT.

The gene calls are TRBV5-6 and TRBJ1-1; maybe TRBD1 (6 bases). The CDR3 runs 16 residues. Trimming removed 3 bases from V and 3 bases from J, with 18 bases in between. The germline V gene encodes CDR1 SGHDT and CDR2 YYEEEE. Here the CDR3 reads CASSSRFVGGDTEAFF. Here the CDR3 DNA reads TGTGCCAGCAGCTCCAGATTCGTGGGGGGCGACACTGAAGCTTTCTTT.